This T cell receptor beta chain stems from a study of beta chain features in type 1 diabetes. Markers CD45RO/CCR7/CD25/CD127/CD95/CD27 served to sort CD4+ naive, central memory, regulatory and stem cell-like memory cells. Study-level findings and limits: Shorter TCRB CDR3s, moderately but significantly so, were found in Type 1 diabetes patients in all four CD4+ subsets. In these data, an HLA type influence on TCRB rearrangement remained unresolved. VDJ junctions from patients with type 1 diabetes contained fewer insertions and more deletions.

Comments on this clone: The antigen is undetermined.

What was sequenced were expressed TCRB transcripts, since all of the isolated RNA had been reverse transcribed. Assay used: immunoSEQ multiplex PCR; TCRdb lists only in-frame clones, some missing. The sample has fewer than 400,000 clones, about a tenth seen once; the top ten hold around 1%. Trimming pared 11 bases from V and 7 bases from J, leaving 17 bases between. Germline loops: CDR1 ENHRY, CDR2 SYGVKD. The CDR3 has 12 amino acids. The sequenced sample was central memory CD4+ T cells from blood. V gene TRBV10-3 combines with J gene TRBJ1-1, with D uncertain. The sequence came from a man younger than 45 with type 1 diabetes. Written as DNA, the CDR3 is TGTGCCGCCTCTGGAGGTACGGTTGAAGCTTTCTTT. Residues: CAASGGTVEAFF.